These 13 T cell receptor beta chains were all obtained from the same sample, sequenced in a study of identical twins. Each CDR3 protein is one row after TCRdb ran MiXCR on the 5' RACE reads. This sample yields some 900,000 distinct CDR3 sequences, of which 9% to 15% are seen a single time; 1.5% to 2% belongs to the top ten. The same specimen was also included in a second study, on yellow fever vaccine responses in identical twins.

The sequenced material came from PBMCs. These receptors were collected from a woman aged 18-29 years in good health.

In this sample, this clonotype turned up a few times. The chain employs TRBV2 and TRBJ2-7; 8 nucleotides agree with TRBD2. Per the germline V gene, CDR1 is SNHLY and CDR2 is FYNNEI. With V trimmed by 8 bases and J by 3 bases, 12 bases remained unmatched. This CDR3 comprises 15 residues. The CDR3 loop is CASSDSAGAYYEQYF. For the CDR3, the DNA is TGTGCCAGCTCGGACTCAGCGGGAGCCTACTACGAGCAGTACTTC. Combining the CDR3 with reference TRBV2 and TRBJ2-7 gives the whole variable domain EPEVTQTPSHQVTQMGQEVILRCVPISNHLYFYWYRQILGQKVEFLVSFYNNEISEKSEIFDDQFSVERPDGSNFTLKIRSTKLEDSAMYFCASSDSAGAYYEQYFGPGTRLTVT.

The sample holds a few counts of this clonotype. V usage is TRBV29-1 and J usage is TRBJ2-5; D unresolved. This CDR3 has 13 amino acids. Germline values: CDR1 SQVTM, CDR2 ANQGSEA. V dropped 4 bases and J dropped 0 bases, with 9 bases sitting between them. The CDR3 sequence: CSVVPPYQETQYF. The CDR3 nucleotides read TGCAGCGTTGTGCCACCATACCAAGAGACCCAGTACTTC.

This clonotype showed up just a few times. The V gene is TRBV3-1, the J gene TRBJ1-1; D gene ambiguous. The CDR3 length is 12 residues. CDR1 is LGHDT, CDR2 YNNKEL, per germline (reference sequence). Deletions cut 1 base from V and 7 bases from J, with 7 bases between. CDR3 DNA: TGTGCCAGCAGCCAAGTCCCCCTTGAAGCTTTCTTT. It yields the protein CASSQVPLEAFF.

In its sample, this clonotype was seen a few times. This chain links TRBV24-1 with TRBJ2-1; the D gene is possibly TRBD2 (5 bases). This CDR3 spans 18 amino acids. V lost 0 bases and J lost 5, with 19 bases in between. Germline lookup yields CDR1 KGHDR and CDR2 SFDVKD. The CDR3 loop is CATSDLNISWGAHNEQFF. Written as DNA, the CDR3 is TGTGCCACCAGTGATTTGAATATAAGTTGGGGAGCACACAATGAGCAGTTCTTC.

The sample holds many counts of this clonotype. The gene calls are TRBV5-1 and TRBJ2-1; D may be TRBD2 (6 bases). CDR3 length: 16 residues. V gave up 4 bases and J gave up 4 bases, with 18 bases separating them. The germline CDR1 and CDR2 sequences are SGHRS and YFSETQ. In DNA form, the CDR3 reads TGCGCCAGCAGCCCTCCCGCCACGGGAGCGTACAATGAGCAGTTCTTC. Translating it yields CASSPPATGAYNEQFF.

CDR3 amino acids: CASSQERWDSGANVLTF. CDR3 bases: TGTGCCAGCAGCCAAGAGCGGTGGGACTCTGGGGCCAACGTCCTGACTTTC. The chain links TRBV4-2 to TRBJ2-6; D remains ambiguous. The CDR3 runs 17 residues. Trimming took off 0 bases at V and 0 bases at J, with 9 bases between the two ends. Per the germline V gene, CDR1 is LGHNA and CDR2 is YNFKEQ.

This chain joins TRBV29-1 and TRBJ2-7; TRBD1 is a possible D gene (6 bases). V gave up 6 bases and J gave up 2 bases, with 14 bases separating them. The germline CDR1 and CDR2 sequences are SQVTM and ANQGSEA. This CDR3 region has 13 residues. The CDR3 coding sequence is TGCAGCGTCGGTCAGGGGTCGCCCTACGAGCAGTACTTC. Protein: CSVGQGSPYEQYF.

The chain joins TRBV28 to TRBJ2-7, with 7 positions matching TRBD2. This CDR3 has 16 residues. V shed 3 bases and J 3 bases; nucleotides not matched to a gene: 11. Germline CDR1 reads MDHEN; CDR2 reads SYDVKM. CDR3 nucleotides: TGTGCCAGCAGTTTGGGAGGGGCGCCTAGCGTCTACGAGCAGTACTTC. Protein: CASSLGGAPSVYEQYF.

The chain is built from TRBV11-2 and TRBJ2-5; D is unclear. With 3 bases removed from V and 7 bases from J, the gap between germline ends came to 9 bases. This CDR3 is built from 12 residues. Germline values: CDR1 SGHAT, CDR2 FQNNGV. The CDR3 region is CASSLGPGTQYF. CDR3 in DNA: TGTGCCAGCAGCTTGGGCCCGGGGACCCAGTACTTC. Using reference TRBV11-2 and TRBJ2-5 for the parts outside the CDR3, the full variable domain is EAGVAQSPRYKIIEKRQSVAFWCNPISGHATLYWYQQILGQGPKLLIQFQNNGVVDDSQLPKDRFSAERLKGVDSTLKIQPAKLEDSAVYLCASSLGPGTQYFGPGTRLLVL.

This chain connects TRBV11-2 to TRBJ2-5; the D gene is possibly TRBD2 (6 bases). The CDR3 totals 17 residues. Trimming removed 1 base from V and 5 bases from J, with 20 bases in between. Germline lookup yields CDR1 SGHAT and CDR2 FQNNGV. DNA for the CDR3: TGTGCCAGCAGCTTAGTGGTTCGGACTACCGACCTGGAGACCCAGTACTTC. Protein: CASSLVVRTTDLETQYF.

This clonotype was detected only a few times. The chain recombines TRBV7-2 with TRBJ2-7; D is uncertain. Trimming shortened V by 2 bases and J by 6 bases, and 11 bases separated the two germline ends. Per germline, CDR1 SGHTA and CDR2 FQGNSA. The CDR3 consists of 13 residues. CDR3 coding DNA: TGTGCCAGCAGCTTACTCCCCGTCGGCGAGCAGTACTTC. It is translated as CASSLLPVGEQYF.

The table lists this clonotype with a few counts. The chain uses TRBV24-1 and TRBJ2-1; 11 positions agree with TRBD2. V trimming: 2 bases; J trimming: 8 bases; junction bases outside the gene matches: 10. Germline assignment: CDR1 KGHDR and CDR2 SFDVKD. The CDR3 is made up of 17 amino acids. The CDR3 region is CATSDWGSGRANHEQFF. The CDR3 DNA sequence: TGTGCCACCAGTGATTGGGGTAGCGGGAGGGCCAACCATGAGCAGTTCTTC.

The sample holds a few counts of this clonotype. The chain has TRBV7-3 and TRBJ2-2; TRBD2 agrees at 9 bases. V lost 0 bases to trimming and J lost 5 bases; unmatched junction nucleotides: 10. Germline V gene data show CDR1 as SGHTA and CDR2 as FQGTGA. CDR3 length equals 18 residues. This CDR3 reads CASSLTVLAGVGTGELFF. The CDR3 DNA reads TGTGCCAGCAGCTTAACGGTGTTAGCGGGAGTTGGGACCGGGGAGCTGTTTTTT.